Below are 23 T cell receptor beta chains sequenced from a single sample in a study of T cell changes during pregnancy in multiple sclerosis. Using immunoSEQ multiplex PCR, the repertoire was profiled, and TCRdb retains in-frame clones only, with some absent. The sample shows some 21,000 clones, roughly 90% of them seen only once. The sequenced sample was CD4+ T cells from peripheral blood mononuclear cells, obtained in the third trimester of pregnancy. Source of these receptors: a female donor with multiple sclerosis, enrolled in a pregnancy study.

V and J are TRBV7-6 and TRBJ2-7; D perhaps matches TRBD2 (7 bases). Trimming left V 5 bases short and J 7 bases short, with 15 bases between. Germline CDR1 and CDR2: SGHVS and FNYEAQ. The CDR3 is 13 residues long. The CDR3 coding sequence is TGTGCCAGCAGCCCTGGGGGGGCGCAGGAGCAGTACTTC. This codes for CASSPGGAQEQYF. Complete variable domain (other parts from reference TRBV7-6 and TRBJ2-7): GAGVSQSPRYKVTKRGQDVALRCDPISGHVSLYWYRQALGQGPEFLTYFNYEAQQDKSGLPNDRFSAERPEGSISTLTIQRTEQRDSAMYRCASSPGGAQEQYFGPGTRLTVT.

There are a few counts of this clone. The J gene is TRBJ1-1, the V gene TRBV30; a possible D gene is TRBD1 (5 bases). Deletions cut 2 bases from V and 1 base from J, with 14 bases between. CDR1 and CDR2 (germline): GTSNPN, SVGIG (reference sequence). The CDR3 has 15 amino acids. CDR3 sequence reads: CAWSRGDRRNTEAFF. For the CDR3, the DNA is TGTGCCTGGAGTCGGGGGGATCGGCGGAACACTGAAGCTTTCTTT.

The chain combines TRBV10-2 with TRBJ1-1, with 7 bases identical to TRBD1. Germline assignment: CDR1 WSHSY and CDR2 SAAADI. This CDR3 has 14 amino acids. V shed 6 bases, J shed 0 bases, and the junction held 4 bases outside the gene matches. CDR3: CASRTGSLNTEAFF. DNA for the CDR3: TGCGCCAGCAGGACAGGGTCCCTGAACACTGAAGCTTTCTTT.

The V call is TRBV5-5, the J call TRBJ2-7; D is ambiguous. CDR1 SGHKS and CDR2 YYEKEE come from the germline V gene (reference sequence). The length of the CDR3 is 14 residues. Trimming took 4 bases from V and 3 from J, leaving 14 bases between them. The CDR3 here is CASSPQDTYYEQYF. The CDR3 DNA is TGTGCCAGCAGCCCCCAAGACACCTACTACGAGCAGTACTTC.

This sequence joins TRBV7-2 and TRBJ2-2, with 9 bases aligning to TRBD2. V lost 5 bases and J lost 4; bases outside the gene matches: 11. CDR3 length: 17 amino acids. The germline V gene has CDR1 SGHTA and CDR2 FQGNSA. The CDR3 sequence: CASSIPVRRGGTGELFF. In DNA form, the CDR3 reads TGTGCCAGCAGCATCCCTGTCCGGCGGGGGGGCACCGGGGAGCTGTTTTTT.

The CDR3 loop reads CASSQVQGSPLHF. The CDR3 DNA reads as TGCGCCAGCAGCCAAGTACAGGGGTCACCCCTCCACTTT. The V and J genes are TRBV4-3 and TRBJ1-6; 7 bases match TRBD1. This CDR3 comprises 13 residues. CDR1 and CDR2 from the germline V gene are LGHNA and YSLEER. Trimming took 1 base from V and 10 from J; bases not matched to a gene: 1.

The chain has TRBV29-1 and TRBJ1-3; D might be TRBD1 (5 bases). The length of the CDR3 is 17 residues. Germline assignment: CDR1 SQVTM and CDR2 ANQGSEA. V was clipped by 0 bases and J by 0 bases, with 15 bases between them. This CDR3 is CSVEDLHQGHSGNTIYF. The DNA for the CDR3 is TGCAGCGTTGAAGATCTTCATCAGGGCCACTCTGGAAACACCATATATTTT.

This clone was recorded once. The chain carries TRBV2 and TRBJ2-1; TRBD2 might be the D (6 bases). V lost 4 bases, J lost 3 bases, and 13 bases lay in between. This CDR3 is 15 amino acids long. Germline-derived CDR1 and CDR2 are SNHLY and FYNNEI. The CDR3 region is CASSAQRVIYNEQFF. CDR3 bases: TGTGCCAGCAGTGCTCAGCGGGTCATCTACAATGAGCAGTTCTTC.

The V call is TRBV2, the J call TRBJ2-3; TRBD2 matches at 10 bases. J was trimmed by 9 bases and V by 7 bases; bases with no gene match: 10. CDR1 and CDR2 from the germline V gene are SNHLY and FYNNEI. The CDR3 extends over 14 amino acids. CDR3 DNA: TGTGCCAGCATCCTAGCGGGGGCCGGGGGGACGCAGTATTTT. This codes for CASILAGAGGTQYF.

CDR3 amino acids: CASRPGGDEKLFF. The CDR3 nucleotides are TGTGCCAGCAGACCAGGGGGAGATGAAAAACTGTTTTTT. This chain joins TRBV6-6 and TRBJ1-4; TRBD1 aligns across 7 bases. Germline V CDR1 and CDR2: MNHNY, SVGAGI (reference sequence). After removal of 6 bases from V and 6 bases from J, the junction contained 4 bases not matched to a gene. The CDR3 covers 13 residues.

The rearrangement joins TRBV6-5 to TRBJ1-2; 8 nucleotides agree with TRBD1. Germline V gives CDR1 MNHEY, CDR2 SVGAGI. The CDR3 runs to 13 residues. Germline trimming cut 8 bases from V and 13 bases from J; bases unmatched to any gene: 15. The CDR3 here is CASAYRQGPTLTF. The DNA of the CDR3 is TGTGCCAGCGCTTACCGACAGGGGCCCACTCTCACCTTC.

V gene TRBV18 combines with J gene TRBJ1-1; TRBD1 is a possible D gene (5 bases). The germline V and J ends were trimmed by 1 base and 1 base, with 10 bases remaining between them. Looked up from germline, CDR1 is KGHSH and CDR2 is LQKENI. The CDR3 loop spans 15 amino acids. CDR3 DNA sequence: TGTGCCAGCTCACCACGGGTAGGGGCGAACACTGAAGCTTTCTTT. It specifies CASSPRVGANTEAFF.

The chain links TRBV11-1 to TRBJ2-1, with D hard to call. CDR3 size: 14 residues. Trimming shortened V by 0 bases and J by 4 bases, and 7 bases separated the two germline ends. CDR1 and CDR2 from the germline V gene are SGHAT and FQDESV (reference sequence). The CDR3 nucleotides read TGTGCCAGCAGCTTAGCGCGGCAATACAATGAGCAGTTCTTC. Translating it yields CASSLARQYNEQFF.

The chain combines TRBV28 with TRBJ2-5, with D possibly matching TRBD2 (5 bases). V lost 4 bases and J 4 bases, leaving 13 bases between the germline ends. The CDR3 runs to 14 residues. Germline-derived CDR1 and CDR2 are MDHEN and SYDVKM. The CDR3 protein is CASSSRWRLETQYF. CDR3 nucleotides: TGTGCCAGCAGTTCCCGATGGAGGTTAGAGACCCAGTACTTC.

DNA of the CDR3: TGTGCCAGCAGGGAGACAGGGGGTGATGGAACTGAAGCTTTCTTT. Translating gives CASRETGGDGTEAFF. The chain joins TRBV5-8 to TRBJ1-1; 9 bases align to TRBD1. The CDR3 is 15 amino acids. Per the germline V gene, CDR1 is SGHTS and CDR2 is YDEGEE. After removal of 5 bases from V and 5 bases from J, the junction contained 10 bases not matched to a gene.

The rearrangement links TRBV5-1 to TRBJ1-2; 7 positions match TRBD1. The CDR3 has 14 residues. Germline trimming cut 4 bases from V and 3 bases from J; bases unmatched to any gene: 6. Germline values: CDR1 SGHRS, CDR2 YFSETQ. Here the CDR3 reads CASSLGTDDYGYTF. The CDR3 nucleotides are TGCGCCAGCAGCCTCGGGACAGACGACTATGGCTACACCTTC.

The chain employs TRBV10-3 and TRBJ1-2; the D is unclear. From germline, CDR1 is ENHRY and CDR2 SYGVKD. The V gene lost 4 bases and the J gene lost 0 bases, with 9 bases spanning the gap. The CDR3 spans 14 residues. The CDR3 DNA is TGTGCCATCAGTGGCGGGTCTTCTAACTATGGCTACACCTTC. Its protein product is CAISGGSSNYGYTF.

The chain couples TRBV6-1 to TRBJ2-7; TRBD2 matches 7 bases. There are 14 residues in the CDR3. V lost 2 bases and J lost 7; bases outside the gene matches: 8. Germline values: CDR1 MNHNS, CDR2 SASEGT. Written as DNA, the CDR3 is TGTGCCAGCAGTGAAAGCGGGACGGTGAGGGAGCAGTACTTC. Its protein product is CASSESGTVREQYF.

CDR3 region: CASSLSRNEKLFF. Written as DNA, the CDR3 is TGTGCCAGCAGCTTGTCTCGGAATGAAAAACTGTTTTTT. The chain joins TRBV5-4 to TRBJ1-4, with no clear D. The CDR3 contains 13 residues. The V and J ends lost 1 base and 5 bases respectively, with 6 bases between them. The germline V gene encodes CDR1 SGHNT and CDR2 YYREEE (reference sequence). The whole variable domain, remainder taken from reference TRBV5-4 and TRBJ1-4, is ETGVTQSPTHLIKTRGQQVTLRCSSQSGHNTVSWYQQALGQGPQFIFQYYREEENGRGNFPPRFSGLQFPNYSSELNVNALELDDSALYLCASSLSRNEKLFFGSGTQLSVL.

This clone showed up just once. The chain combines TRBV5-4 with TRBJ2-7, with a tentative D call TRBD1 (6 bases). The V end was cut by 0 bases, the J end by 2 bases, with 15 bases between. The CDR3 length is 16 residues. Germline V CDR1 and CDR2: SGHNT, YYREEE (reference sequence). The CDR3 bases are TGTGCCAGCAGCTTGGGTGCAGGGGCACACACCTACGAGCAGTACTTC. Its protein is CASSLGAGAHTYEQYF. The whole variable domain, filled in from reference TRBV5-4 and TRBJ2-7, reads ETGVTQSPTHLIKTRGQQVTLRCSSQSGHNTVSWYQQALGQGPQFIFQYYREEENGRGNFPPRFSGLQFPNYSSELNVNALELDDSALYLCASSLGAGAHTYEQYFGPGTRLTVT.

The chain recombines TRBV7-9 with TRBJ2-3; TRBD1 matches at 7 bases. Losses at the gene ends were 4 bases for V and 2 bases for J; bases not matched to a gene: 9. Germline CDR1 SEHNR, CDR2 FQNEAQ (reference sequence). This CDR3 spans 16 amino acids. The CDR3 is CASSSGQAPHTDTQYF. The CDR3 DNA sequence: TGTGCCAGCAGCTCTGGACAGGCTCCTCACACAGATACGCAGTATTTT.

This chain connects TRBV6-6 to TRBJ1-5, with 11 bases identical to TRBD1. The CDR3 loop spans 16 amino acids. Germline CDR1 reads MNHNY; CDR2 reads SVGAGI (reference sequence). Trimming at V came to 5 bases and at J to 7 bases, leaving 10 bases not matched to a gene. The CDR3 sequence is CASSPGTGGSVQPQHF. CDR3 bases: TGTGCCAGCAGTCCCGGGACAGGGGGAAGCGTGCAGCCCCAGCATTTT.

The chain carries TRBV6-1 and TRBJ2-5; TRBD1 aligns across 8 bases. V lost 1 base to trimming and J lost 5 bases; unmatched junction nucleotides: 6. CDR1 and CDR2 (germline): MNHNS, SASEGT. The CDR3 is 15 residues long. CDR3 region: CASSEVPGGEETQYF. In DNA, the CDR3 is TGTGCCAGCAGTGAAGTTCCAGGGGGCGAGGAGACCCAGTACTTC.